Each of the 23 T cell receptor beta chains below was sequenced from the same sample in a study of cytomegalovirus exposure and HLA in healthy donors. Both 60 Vbeta primers and 13 Jbeta primers went into the PCR. Data came from immunoSEQ multiplex PCR; TCRdb stores just in-frame clones and leaves some out. The sample lists about 170,000 clones; less than 75% were seen once. Sequencing used PBMCs. These receptors were obtained from a girl aged 5-17 years in good health and CMV-seronegative.

V and J are TRBV2 and TRBJ1-3, with 7 bases that match TRBD1. The V segment lost 6 bases and the J segment 8 bases; nucleotides outside the gene matches: 16. Germline V gives CDR1 SNHLY, CDR2 FYNNEI. This CDR3 spans 16 amino acids. The DNA for the CDR3 is TGTGCCAGCAGGAACGCAATGGGACAGCCGGGGGACACCATATATTTT. Its translation: CASRNAMGQPGDTIYF.

Worth noting for this clone: Other DNA sequences in the sample encode the same CDR3. V and J are TRBV13 and TRBJ2-1, with 12 positions matching TRBD2. The CDR3 contains 13 residues. V lost 5 bases, J lost 8 bases, and 1 base stayed unmatched. Per the germline V gene, CDR1 is PRHDT and CDR2 is FYEKMQ (reference sequence). The CDR3: CASSRTSGDEQFF. CDR3 bases: TGTGCCAGCAGCCGGACTAGCGGGGATGAGCAGTTCTTC.

The chain links TRBV30 to TRBJ1-5; the match to TRBD1 covers 8 bases. Germline trimming cut 3 bases from V and 3 bases from J; bases unmatched to any gene: 4. CDR3 length: 14 residues. Germline CDR1 GTSNPN, CDR2 SVGIG (reference sequence). CDR3: CAWRAQGANQPQHF. DNA of the CDR3: TGTGCCTGGAGAGCCCAGGGGGCCAATCAGCCCCAGCATTTT.

The chain employs TRBV7-9 and TRBJ1-5, with TRBD1 identical over 9 bases. The CDR3 is made up of 15 amino acids. Germline V gene data show CDR1 as SEHNR and CDR2 as FQNEAQ (reference sequence). Unmatched junction bases numbered 7, after V lost 5 bases and J lost 5 bases. CDR3 nucleotide sequence: TGTGCCAGCAGCCCGGACAGGGGCCCGCATCAGCCCCAGCATTTT. This encodes CASSPDRGPHQPQHF.

The gene calls are TRBV5-4 and TRBJ1-1; no reliable D call. Deletions cut 0 bases from V and 1 base from J, with 13 bases between. CDR1 SGHNT and CDR2 YYREEE come from the germline V gene (reference sequence). The CDR3 has 16 residues. The CDR3 sequence is CASSLDFGDPNTEAFF. CDR3 DNA: TGTGCCAGCAGCTTGGATTTCGGGGATCCGAACACTGAAGCTTTCTTT.

This chain links TRBV11-2 with TRBJ1-2; D gene uncertain. V lost 1 base, J lost 6 bases, and 18 bases lay in between. Germline V gene lookup returns CDR1 SGHAT and CDR2 FQNNGV. The CDR3 has 16 amino acids. This chain's CDR3 is CASSLGFVPRDDGYTF. The CDR3 coding sequence is TGTGCCAGCAGCTTAGGATTTGTCCCGCGGGATGATGGCTACACCTTC. Variable domain in full (rest from reference TRBV11-2 and TRBJ1-2): EAGVAQSPRYKIIEKRQSVAFWCNPISGHATLYWYQQILGQGPKLLIQFQNNGVVDDSQLPKDRFSAERLKGVDSTLKIQPAKLEDSAVYLCASSLGFVPRDDGYTFGSGTRLTVV.

The sample holds a few counts of this clone. V and J are TRBV15 and TRBJ2-5; 9 bases are shared with TRBD2. V was clipped by 0 bases and J by 3 bases; unmatched bases: 8. The germline V gene has CDR1 LNHNV and CDR2 YYDKDF (reference sequence). This CDR3 region has 17 residues. CDR3 loop: CATSRDEVSGGKETQYF. In DNA, the CDR3 is TGTGCCACCAGCAGAGATGAAGTTAGCGGGGGTAAAGAGACCCAGTACTTC. Together with reference TRBV15 and TRBJ2-5, the CDR3 gives the full variable domain: DAMVIQNPRYQVTQFGKPVTLSCSQTLNHNVMYWYQQKSSQAPKLLFHYYDKDFNNEADTPDNFQSRRPNTSFCFLDIRSPGLGDTAMYLCATSRDEVSGGKETQYFGPGTRLLVL.

This chain links TRBV5-1 with TRBJ2-5; 8 nucleotides match TRBD1. The CDR3 covers 13 residues. Germline V CDR1 and CDR2: SGHRS, YFSETQ. The J segment lost 5 bases and the V segment lost 4 bases, leaving 4 bases of the junction unmatched. The CDR3 sequence: CASSQTGDETQYF. The CDR3 DNA reads as TGCGCCAGCAGCCAGACAGGGGACGAGACCCAGTACTTC. Variable domain in full (rest from reference TRBV5-1 and TRBJ2-5): KAGVTQTPRYLIKTRGQQVTLSCSPISGHRSVSWYQQTPGQGLQFLFEYFSETQRNKGNFPGRFSGRQFSNSRSEMNVSTLELGDSALYLCASSQTGDETQYFGPGTRLLVL.

This clone was seen only a few times. The chain has TRBV28 and TRBJ2-1, with 8 bases identical to TRBD2. The CDR3 covers 14 residues. The trim removed 7 bases at V and 6 bases at J, leaving 8 bases unmatched. Per germline, CDR1 MDHEN and CDR2 SYDVKM. CDR3 loop: CASTQGGGSNEQFF. DNA of the CDR3: TGTGCCAGCACCCAAGGCGGGGGGTCCAATGAGCAGTTCTTC. Together with reference TRBV28 and TRBJ2-1, the CDR3 gives the full variable domain: DVKVTQSSRYLVKRTGEKVFLECVQDMDHENMFWYRQDPGLGLRLIYFSYDVKMKEKGDIPEGYSVSREKKERFSLILESASTNQTSMYLCASTQGGGSNEQFFGPGTRLTVL.

The chain couples TRBV7-3 to TRBJ2-2; D possibly corresponds to TRBD1 (6 bases). This CDR3 is 15 amino acids long. CDR1 is SGHTA, CDR2 FQGTGA, per germline. V was clipped by 5 bases and J by 2 bases, with 12 bases between them. This CDR3 reads CASSPGQSNTGELFF. The DNA of the CDR3 is TGTGCCAGCAGCCCCGGACAGAGCAACACCGGGGAGCTGTTTTTT.

The chain carries TRBV30 and TRBJ1-2; D possibly corresponds to TRBD1 (6 bases). The V gene lost 0 bases and the J gene lost 5 bases, with 13 bases spanning the gap. CDR1 GTSNPN and CDR2 SVGIG come from the germline V gene (reference sequence). The CDR3 consists of 14 residues. CDR3 coding DNA: TGTGCCTGGAGTGTAGAGGGGGAGATTTATGGCTACACCTTC. It specifies CAWSVEGEIYGYTF.

This clone has only a few counts. J is TRBJ2-6 and V is TRBV10-2, with TRBD1 matching 9 bases. The germline V gene encodes CDR1 WSHSY and CDR2 SAAADI. J was trimmed by 3 bases and V by 6 bases; bases with no gene match: 6. The CDR3 consists of 16 residues. CDR3 amino acids: CASRMTGGGGANVLTF. CDR3 bases: TGCGCCAGCAGGATGACAGGGGGAGGTGGGGCCAACGTCCTGACTTTC.

This chain connects TRBV14 to TRBJ2-1, with 11 bases identical to TRBD2. Germline assignment: CDR1 SGHDN and CDR2 FVKESK. This CDR3 contains 18 residues. V was pared by 2 bases and J by 2 bases, with 8 bases of the junction left unmatched. CDR3 DNA sequence: TGTGCCAGCAGCCAAAGGCTAGCGGGGGGAAATACCTACAATGAGCAGTTCTTC. Protein sequence: CASSQRLAGGNTYNEQFF.

The chain is built from TRBV9 and TRBJ2-1; 8 nucleotides line up with TRBD2. The CDR3 spans 15 residues. Per germline, CDR1 SGDLS and CDR2 YYNGEE. Losses at the gene ends were 4 bases for V and 0 bases for J; bases not matched to a gene: 3. DNA of the CDR3: TGTGCCAGCAGCTACGGACTAGCCTCCTACAATGAGCAGTTCTTC. Amino acid sequence: CASSYGLASYNEQFF.

The genes are TRBV7-2 and TRBJ2-1; D is possibly TRBD2 (6 bases). Looked up from germline, CDR1 is SGHTA and CDR2 is FQGNSA. Deletions cut 4 bases from V and 5 bases from J, with 18 bases between. The CDR3 extends over 16 amino acids. The CDR3 coding sequence is TGTGCCAGCAGCTCCTTTGGGGCTAGCGAACACAATGAGCAGTTCTTC. It encodes CASSSFGASEHNEQFF.

This clone has just a few counts. V gene TRBV18 combines with J gene TRBJ1-1, with a weak D call TRBD1 (6 bases). Germline V CDR1 and CDR2: KGHSH, LQKENI. CDR3 length: 18 residues. Deletions cut 2 bases from V and 0 bases from J, with 19 bases between. DNA of the CDR3: TGTGCCAGCTCACCAACCCGGGACACAGGAATCATGAACACTGAAGCTTTCTTT. Translating it yields CASSPTRDTGIMNTEAFF.

The genes are TRBV7-9 and TRBJ1-1, with D unresolved. This CDR3 is built from 12 residues. Trimming removed 4 bases at V and 9 bases at J, with 12 bases between. Germline-derived CDR1 and CDR2 are SEHNR and FQNEAQ (reference sequence). In nucleotides, the CDR3 is TGTGCCAGCAGCTATCTCCCGAGGCAAGCTTTCTTT. Residues: CASSYLPRQAFF.

DNA of the CDR3: TGTGCCAGCAGCTTGGTGGCCGGGACAGGGGGCACTGAGCAGTTCTTC. Its protein is CASSLVAGTGGTEQFF. The chain carries TRBV5-4 and TRBJ2-1; 12 positions agree with TRBD1. The CDR3 has 16 residues. Per germline, CDR1 SGHNT and CDR2 YYREEE (reference sequence). V trimming: 0 bases; J trimming: 9 bases; junction bases outside the gene matches: 7.

This chain joins TRBV11-3 and TRBJ2-5; 8 nucleotides match TRBD1. The length of the CDR3 is 14 residues. V trimming: 2 bases; J trimming: 6 bases; junction bases outside the gene matches: 5. Germline V lookup: CDR1 SGHNT, CDR2 YENEEA. DNA of the CDR3: TGTGCCAGCAGCTTACTCGGACAGGGCCAGACCCAGTACTTC. Protein sequence: CASSLLGQGQTQYF.

The chain has TRBV6-6 and TRBJ1-2; D perhaps matches TRBD1 (6 bases). V was clipped by 0 bases and J by 6 bases, with 11 bases between them. Germline CDR1 MNHNY, CDR2 SVGAGI (reference sequence). This CDR3 is 14 amino acids long. This chain's CDR3 is CASSYSGRGDGYTF. CDR3 nucleotide sequence: TGTGCCAGCAGTTACTCGGGCAGGGGTGATGGCTACACCTTC.

The gene calls are TRBV7-9 and TRBJ2-2, with 9 bases that match TRBD1. The ends lost 6 bases at V and 5 bases at J; junction bases unmatched: 10. Germline V CDR1 and CDR2: SEHNR, FQNEAQ (reference sequence). The CDR3 is 16 residues long. The chain's CDR3 is CASRPPGQGGTGELFF. For the CDR3, the DNA is TGTGCCAGCAGGCCCCCGGGACAGGGTGGGACCGGGGAGCTGTTTTTT.

The chain joins TRBV27 to TRBJ1-3; D gene unclear. Trimming removed 8 bases from V and 4 bases from J, with 18 bases in between. The CDR3 covers 15 residues. Germline lookup yields CDR1 MNHEY and CDR2 SMNVEV (reference sequence). The CDR3 nucleotides read TGTGCCAGCGGCCCACTCGGAGGGTTGGGAAACACCATATATTTT. Amino acids: CASGPLGGLGNTIYF.

The chain recombines TRBV11-2 with TRBJ2-3; tentatively, D is TRBD2 (7 bases). The CDR3 spans 16 residues. Germline CDR1 reads SGHAT; CDR2 reads FQNNGV. V lost 3 bases to trimming and J lost 4 bases, with 17 bases between them. For the CDR3, the DNA is TGTGCCAGCAGCTTGGTAGTTGCGGGGGCCGCAGATACGCAGTATTTT. The encoded protein is CASSLVVAGAADTQYF.